The 32 T cell receptor beta chains below come from one sample, sequenced in a study of immune heterogeneity within non-small cell lung tumors. It was with 32 V and 13 J primers that multiplex PCR amplified TCR beta CDR3. In TCRdb, the multiplex PCR reads were re-called with MiXCR into one record per CDR3 protein. The sample contains some 4,600 distinct CDR3 sequences, about 40% of which appear only once. Template was bulk tumor genomic DNA, 550 to 650 ng per sample. Far-apart biopsies, several per primary tumor, were taken during surgery. Patients had untreated, newly diagnosed non-small cell lung cancer and underwent curative surgery. What was sequenced was lung tumor tissue. All receptors come from a woman between 50 and 59 years old with non-small cell lung cancer.

Only a few counts were recorded for this clonotype. This chain links TRBV5-1 with TRBJ2-2; 8 bases line up with TRBD2. Germline trimming cut 4 bases from V and 5 bases from J; bases unmatched to any gene: 7. Germline loops: CDR1 SGHRS, CDR2 YFSETQ. The CDR3 contains 15 residues. The CDR3 region has the DNA TGCGCCAGCAGCCCGAGCGGGAGTGGGACCGGGGAGCTGTTTTTT. It translates to CASSPSGSGTGELFF.

Relative to its sample, this clonotype is medium-sized. The V call is TRBV13, the J call TRBJ1-1, with D tentatively TRBD1 (5 bases). The CDR3 has 17 amino acids. CDR1 and CDR2 (germline): PRHDT, FYEKMQ (reference sequence). The V gene lost 3 bases and the J gene lost 1 base, with 18 bases spanning the gap. In nucleotides, the CDR3 is TGTGCCAGCAGCTTCGACGCATCTGGGGCGGGGAACACTGAAGCTTTCTTT. This encodes CASSFDASGAGNTEAFF.

By share, this clonotype counts as medium-sized. V is TRBV5-1 and J is TRBJ2-7; 8 positions agree with TRBD1. Trimming at V came to 1 base and at J to 0 bases, leaving 3 bases not matched to a gene. This CDR3 has 15 residues. From germline, CDR1 is SGHRS and CDR2 YFSETQ. The DNA of the CDR3 is TGCGCCAGCAGCTTGCTGGGACAGGCCTCCTACGAGCAGTACTTC. Encoded protein: CASSLLGQASYEQYF.

Regarding this clonotype: A much larger clone differs from this one at a single base, so this may be a read error. This CDR3 reads CASSPRGTGVIDEQFF. The CDR3 region has the DNA TGTGCCAGCTCACCAAGAGGAACAGGGGTCATCGATGAGCAGTTCTTC. The chain joins TRBV18 to TRBJ2-1; the match to TRBD1 covers 7 bases. The CDR3 sequence is 16 residues long. With V trimmed by 2 bases and J by 8 bases, 12 bases remained unmatched. CDR1 is KGHSH, CDR2 LQKENI, per germline.

The chain uses TRBV7-3 and TRBJ2-3, with D possibly TRBD1 on 6 matching bases. The CDR3 consists of 15 residues. The V and J ends lost 5 bases and 1 base respectively, with 13 bases between them. The germline V gene has CDR1 SGHTA and CDR2 FQGTGA. The CDR3 loop is CASSDQGYGTDTQYF. DNA for the CDR3: TGTGCCAGCAGCGATCAGGGGTATGGCACAGATACGCAGTATTTT.

This clonotype was detected a few times. This chain uses TRBV3-1 with TRBJ2-2, with D perhaps TRBD1 (6 bases). The CDR3 runs to 16 residues. V lost 4 bases and J lost 5, with 17 bases in between. In germline, CDR1 is LGHDT, CDR2 YNNKEL (reference sequence). DNA of the CDR3: TGTGCCAGCAGCCGCGGAAGGGGGTCGGAGACCGGGGAGCTGTTTTTT. This codes for CASSRGRGSETGELFF.

This clonotype was found once. The chain joins TRBV24-1 to TRBJ2-1; 9 positions agree with TRBD1. Looked up from germline, CDR1 is KGHDR and CDR2 is SFDVKD. The length of the CDR3 is 17 residues. The V and J ends lost 3 bases and 5 bases, in that order; junction bases with no gene match: 10. The CDR3: CATSDVARDRDDNEQFF. In nucleotides, the CDR3 is TGTGCCACCAGTGATGTGGCCCGGGACAGGGACGACAATGAGCAGTTCTTC.

The V call is TRBV5-1, the J call TRBJ2-7; 10 nucleotides align to TRBD1. Looked up from germline, CDR1 is SGHRS and CDR2 is YFSETQ. The J segment lost 4 bases and the V segment lost 1 base, leaving 5 bases of the junction unmatched. The CDR3 contains 15 residues. The CDR3 reads CASSLTGTGVYEQYF. CDR3 in DNA: TGCGCCAGCAGCTTGACCGGGACAGGGGTTTACGAGCAGTACTTC.

This chain links TRBV9 with TRBJ1-2; D perhaps matches TRBD1 (5 bases). Trimming pared 5 bases from V and 5 bases from J, leaving 16 bases between. The CDR3 has 14 amino acids. Looked up from germline, CDR1 is SGDLS and CDR2 is YYNGEE. Written as DNA, the CDR3 is TGTGCCAGCAGACTAAGCGGGGCGGTATATGGCTACACCTTC. Its protein is CASRLSGAVYGYTF.

This clonotype was counted between two and nine times. The CDR3 DNA reads as TGTGCCAGCAGTTTATCGGGGCCCCTAAGCACCGGGGAGCTGTTTTTT. Its protein is CASSLSGPLSTGELFF. This sequence joins TRBV12-3 or TRBV12-4 and TRBJ2-2, with D possibly called TRBD1 or TRBD2 (5 bases each). V lost 2 bases, J lost 4 bases, and 14 bases lay in between. CDR3 length equals 16 residues.

In regard to this clonotype: At one boundary the junction diverges from the germline segment, which might be a read error. V is TRBV5-1 and J is TRBJ2-1; the match to TRBD2 covers 8 bases. The CDR3 length is 15 residues. Germline values: CDR1 SGHRS, CDR2 YFSETQ. The CDR3 spells CDSSRAAGEGNEQFF. CDR3 nucleotides: TGCGACAGCAGCAGAGCAGCGGGGGAAGGTAATGAGCAGTTCTTC.

This clonotype is medium-sized (0.01 to 0.1%) in the sample. This chain connects TRBV27 to TRBJ2-2; TRBD1 is a possible D gene (5 bases). The germline gives CDR1 MNHEY, CDR2 SMNVEV (reference sequence). Trimming pared 1 base from V and 6 bases from J, leaving 12 bases between. The CDR3 has 15 residues. The CDR3 bases are TGTGCCAGCAGTTTATGGGCAGGGTGGGCCGGGGAGCTGTTTTTT. This gives the protein CASSLWAGWAGELFF.

This clonotype was seen only once. The chain joins TRBV20-1 to TRBJ2-2; tentative D call: TRBD1 (6 bases). Germline V gene lookup returns CDR1 DFQATT and CDR2 SNEGSKA (reference sequence). The CDR3 spans 13 residues. V dropped 5 bases and J dropped 4 bases, with 11 bases sitting between them. CDR3 amino acids: CSAPKGGTGELFF. CDR3 coding DNA: TGCAGTGCTCCTAAAGGGGGCACCGGGGAGCTGTTTTTT.

This clonotype ranks as medium-sized. The rearrangement uses TRBV12-3 or TRBV12-4 and TRBJ2-3, with 7 bases that match TRBD1. CDR3 length: 16 residues. V dropped 6 bases and J dropped 0; count of bases not matched to a gene: 9. CDR3 sequence (DNA): TGTGCCAGCAGGCCCGCCCCGGGACAGAGCACAGATACGCAGTATTTT. It codes for CASRPAPGQSTDTQYF.

This clonotype rates as medium-sized. The genes are TRBV18 and TRBJ2-3, with a weak D call TRBD1 (6 bases). V was pared by 0 bases and J by 6 bases, with 10 bases between. There are 14 residues in the CDR3. Germline-derived CDR1 and CDR2 are KGHSH and LQKENI. As DNA, the CDR3 is TGTGCCAGCTCACCACCCGCCACAGGGGATACGCAGTATTTT. This codes for CASSPPATGDTQYF. Filled out from reference TRBV18 and TRBJ2-3, the complete variable domain reads NAGVMQNPRHLVRRRGQEARLRCSPMKGHSHVYWYRQLPEEGLKFMVYLQKENIIDESGMPKERFSAEFPKEGPSILRIQQVVRGDSAAYFCASSPPATGDTQYFGPGTRLTVL.

This clonotype is medium-sized. This chain connects TRBV20-1 to TRBJ2-7; D remains unclear. The CDR3 is made up of 12 amino acids. V was trimmed by 4 bases and J by 2 bases, leaving 9 bases between them. CDR1 is DFQATT, CDR2 SNEGSKA, per germline (reference sequence). DNA for the CDR3: TGCAGTGCTAAAGACGGTACCTACGAGCAGTACTTC. It specifies CSAKDGTYEQYF.

This clonotype is termed medium-sized. The chain carries TRBV28 and TRBJ2-1; TRBD2 aligns across 11 bases. CDR3 size: 16 residues. V shed 3 bases and J 5 bases; nucleotides not matched to a gene: 6. The germline V gene encodes CDR1 MDHEN and CDR2 SYDVKM. CDR3 coding DNA: TGTGCCAGCAGTTTTAGCGGGAGGGCCTTCGACAATGAGCAGTTCTTC. Its translation: CASSFSGRAFDNEQFF.

By sample share, this clonotype is medium-sized (0.01 to 0.1%). This chain uses TRBV3-1 with TRBJ2-3, with 10 bases fitting TRBD2. This CDR3 has 16 amino acids. From germline, CDR1 is LGHDT and CDR2 YNNKEL (reference sequence). Germline trimming cut 4 bases from V and 6 bases from J; bases unmatched to any gene: 10. CDR3 protein: CASSLGQSGGGDTQYF. As DNA, the CDR3 is TGTGCCAGCAGCCTCGGCCAAAGCGGGGGGGGGGATACGCAGTATTTT.

With respect to this clonotype: A much larger clone differs by one base, so this may be a read error. The conserved phenylalanine or tryptophan is not found at the CDR3 terminus, so this likely reflects a read error. J is TRBJ1-2 and V is TRBV6-5; D remains ambiguous. The CDR3 sequence is 13 residues long. CDR1 MNHEY and CDR2 SVGAGI come from the germline V gene. CDR3 region: CASTYSADRGYTS. Here the CDR3 DNA reads TGTGCCAGCACTTACAGCGCCGATCGAGGCTACACCTCC.

This clonotype is medium-sized. CDR3 bases: TGTGCCAGCAGCGACATTAGCGGGATGGCCAAAAACATTCAGTACTTC. It translates to CASSDISGMAKNIQYF. The chain carries TRBV13 and TRBJ2-4; 8 positions agree with TRBD2. Germline CDR1 and CDR2: PRHDT and FYEKMQ (reference sequence). The V gene end was trimmed by 5 bases and the J gene end by 1 base; junction bases not matched to a gene: 7. The CDR3 is 16 amino acids.

Comments on this clonotype: A much larger clone differs from this one at a single base, so this may be a read error. CDR3 nucleotide sequence: TGTGCCAGCAGTCCTAGGACTAGCGCGCACAATGAGCAGTTCTTC. Encoded protein: CASSPRTSAHNEQFF. The rearrangement joins TRBV12-3 or TRBV12-4 to TRBJ2-1; TRBD2 aligns across 9 bases. The CDR3 covers 15 residues. J gave up 5 bases and V 5 bases, and 7 bases lay outside the gene matches.

This clonotype has only a few counts. The CDR3 coding sequence is TGTGCCAGCAGTCGGACTAGCGGAGCCCTATCCTACAATGAGCAGTTCTTC. It specifies CASSRTSGALSYNEQFF. The genes are TRBV3-1 and TRBJ2-1; 10 nucleotides match TRBD2. CDR3 length equals 17 residues. With 6 bases clipped from V and 1 base from J, the junction kept 9 bases outside the gene matches. Germline loops: CDR1 LGHDT, CDR2 YNNKEL (reference sequence).

The rearrangement links TRBV28 to TRBJ2-2, with 7 bases matching TRBD1. J was trimmed by 5 bases and V by 6 bases; bases with no gene match: 9. CDR1 and CDR2 from the germline V gene are MDHEN and SYDVKM. The CDR3 consists of 15 residues. The CDR3 region is CASSWDSRGTGELFF. In DNA, the CDR3 is TGTGCCAGCAGCTGGGACAGCAGGGGAACCGGGGAGCTGTTTTTT. Based on the CDR3 plus reference TRBV28 and TRBJ2-2, the full variable domain is DVKVTQSSRYLVKRTGEKVFLECVQDMDHENMFWYRQDPGLGLRLIYFSYDVKMKEKGDIPEGYSVSREKKERFSLILESASTNQTSMYLCASSWDSRGTGELFFGEGSRLTVL.

This clonotype ranks as medium-sized. V gene TRBV5-8 combines with J gene TRBJ2-7, with D possibly being TRBD2 (6 bases). The germline V gene encodes CDR1 SGHTS and CDR2 YDEGEE. The CDR3 loop spans 14 amino acids. Trimming removed 4 bases from V and 2 bases from J, with 13 bases in between. The CDR3 sequence is CASSLWGLTYEQYF. The CDR3, as DNA: TGTGCCAGCAGCCTGTGGGGACTCACCTACGAGCAGTACTTC. Complete variable domain (other parts from reference TRBV5-8 and TRBJ2-7): EAGVTQSPTHLIKTRGQQATLRCSPISGHTSVYWYQQALGLGLQFLLWYDEGEERNRGNFPPRFSGRQFPNYSSELNVNALELEDSALYLCASSLWGLTYEQYFGPGTRLTVT.

This chain links TRBV30 with TRBJ2-7; D perhaps matches TRBD2 (6 bases). The V end lost 2 bases, the J end lost 3 bases, and 8 bases lay between the germline ends. This CDR3 region has 12 residues. Germline CDR1 is GTSNPN and CDR2 is SVGIG (reference sequence). The CDR3 region is CAWSSGSYEQYF. The CDR3 DNA reads TGTGCCTGGAGTTCCGGGAGCTACGAGCAGTACTTC. Drawing the rest from reference TRBV30 and TRBJ2-7, the complete variable domain is SQTIHQWPATLVQPVGSPLSLECTVEGTSNPNLYWYRQAAGRGLQLLFYSVGIGQISSEVPQNLSASRPQDRQFILSSKKLLLSDSGFYLCAWSSGSYEQYFGPGTRLTVT.

The chain has TRBV10-3 and TRBJ1-3; D call uncertain. V lost 4 bases and J 5 bases, leaving 9 bases between the germline ends. The CDR3 contains 13 residues. Germline V gene data show CDR1 as ENHRY and CDR2 as SYGVKD. The CDR3 sequence is CAISVNIRNTIYF. In DNA, the CDR3 is TGTGCCATCAGTGTTAACATTCGAAACACCATATATTTT.

The V call is TRBV30, the J call TRBJ1-2; no clear D gene. The V gene's germline CDR1 is GTSNPN and CDR2 SVGIG (reference sequence). This CDR3 spans 15 amino acids. Trimming pared 0 bases from V and 4 bases from J, leaving 15 bases between. The CDR3 region has the DNA TGTGCCTGGAGTGTAGGCCTCCCTGCGGCCTATGGCTACACCTTC. It is translated as CAWSVGLPAAYGYTF. Looking up the rest from reference TRBV30 and TRBJ1-2 gives the full variable domain: SQTIHQWPATLVQPVGSPLSLECTVEGTSNPNLYWYRQAAGRGLQLLFYSVGIGQISSEVPQNLSASRPQDRQFILSSKKLLLSDSGFYLCAWSVGLPAAYGYTFGSGTRLTVV.

This clonotype was observed once. This may arise from a read error, as a much more abundant clone is one base away. The chain carries TRBV10-3 and TRBJ2-7; D is perhaps TRBD1 (6 bases). The CDR3 sequence is 13 residues long. V was cut by 8 bases and J by 6 bases, with 17 bases left in between. Germline CDR1 reads ENHRY; CDR2 reads SYGVKD. CDR3 coding DNA: TGTGCCATCGGGGGTACACAGGGTTCCGAGCAGTACTTC. It specifies CAIGGTQGSEQYF.

J is TRBJ1-1 and V is TRBV7-9; maybe TRBD1 (6 bases). CDR1 and CDR2 (germline): SEHNR, FQNEAQ (reference sequence). With 0 bases removed from V and 2 bases from J, the gap between germline ends came to 7 bases. There are 14 residues in the CDR3. The CDR3 reads CASSLAGTNTEAFF. For the CDR3, the DNA is TGTGCCAGCAGCTTAGCCGGGACAAACACTGAAGCTTTCTTT.

This clonotype is classed as medium-sized. The chain joins TRBV2 to TRBJ1-6, with D unclear. Trimming pared 7 bases from V and 8 bases from J, leaving 12 bases between. Germline lookup yields CDR1 SNHLY and CDR2 FYNNEI. The CDR3 is made up of 13 amino acids. CDR3 region: CASKGQEYSPLHF. CDR3 sequence (DNA): TGTGCCAGCAAGGGTCAGGAATATTCACCCCTCCACTTT. Drawing the rest from reference TRBV2 and TRBJ1-6, the complete variable domain is EPEVTQTPSHQVTQMGQEVILRCVPISNHLYFYWYRQILGQKVEFLVSFYNNEISEKSEIFDDQFSVERPDGSNFTLKIRSTKLEDSAMYFCASKGQEYSPLHFGNGTRLTVT.

Comment on this clonotype: Being one base from a much bigger clone, this may be a read error. The chain employs TRBV24-1 and TRBJ2-1, with TRBD2 matching 7 bases. J was trimmed by 1 base and V by 3 bases; bases with no gene match: 5. Per the germline V gene, CDR1 is KGHDR and CDR2 is SFDVKD. The CDR3 spans 16 residues. The CDR3 DNA is TGTGCCACCAGTGATCCTAGCGGCATTTCCTACAATGAGCAGTTCTTC. Its translation: CATSDPSGISYNEQFF.

This chain uses TRBV28 with TRBJ1-2; D possibly corresponds to TRBD1 (6 bases). Germline V gene data show CDR1 as MDHEN and CDR2 as SYDVKM. V dropped 2 bases and J dropped 8 bases, with 15 bases sitting between them. This CDR3 comprises 14 residues. CDR3 nucleotide sequence: TGTGCCAGCAGTTTAGTGACAGGTCGTGGGGGCTACACCTTC. Translated: CASSLVTGRGGYTF.